The clone carrying this T cell receptor beta chain occurred many times. Recently diagnosed hyperthyroidism of less than 2 months' duration affected patients aged 18 to 65. The data originate from a study of T cells in Graves' hyperthyroidism and ophthalmopathy. TCR beta CDR3 regions were amplified from RNA. First-round RT-PCR with HTBI primers amplified the TCR CDR3 region. In TCRdb, the multiplex PCR reads were re-called with MiXCR into one record per CDR3 protein. Altogether about 560,000 distinct CDR3 sequences are present, 15% to 20% being singletons, with the ten largest covering approximately 20%. The sample consisted of blood. This receptor was obtained from a woman younger than 30 with Graves' hyperthyroidism.

CDR3 nucleotides: TGCGCCAGCAGCCACCGGGACAGGGCTGGCAATGAGCAGTTCTTC. This codes for CASSHRDRAGNEQFF. The chain joins TRBV5-1 to TRBJ2-1, with 9 bases lining up with TRBD1. With V trimmed by 4 bases and J by 6 bases, 8 bases remained unmatched. The CDR3 covers 15 residues. Germline V gene lookup returns CDR1 SGHRS and CDR2 YFSETQ.